A single TCR beta chain is shown here with its context. Its antigen is still unknown. Using immunoSEQ multiplex PCR, the repertoire was profiled, and TCRdb retains in-frame clones only, with some absent. Among roughly 180,000 clones listed, about 94% were seen once. This CDR3 spans 16 amino acids. Germline CDR1 LGHNA, CDR2 YNFKEQ. Trimming shortened V by 0 bases and J by 0 bases, and 6 bases separated the two germline ends. This sample is drawn from a study of T cell responses to AZD1222 COVID-19 vaccine. Study-level results: Donors were mostly white British, more females; clonal diversity possibly underestimated. After the peak T cell response, and only then, were repertoires sampled.

The receptor's source is an adult in good health. The source was peripheral blood, collected on day 0 of AZD1222 vaccination. The chain combines TRBV4-2 with TRBJ2-6, with D hard to call. Here the CDR3 DNA reads TGTGCCAGCAGCCAAGATAATGGCTCTGGGGCCAACGTCCTGACTTTC. Translated, it gives CASSQDNGSGANVLTF.